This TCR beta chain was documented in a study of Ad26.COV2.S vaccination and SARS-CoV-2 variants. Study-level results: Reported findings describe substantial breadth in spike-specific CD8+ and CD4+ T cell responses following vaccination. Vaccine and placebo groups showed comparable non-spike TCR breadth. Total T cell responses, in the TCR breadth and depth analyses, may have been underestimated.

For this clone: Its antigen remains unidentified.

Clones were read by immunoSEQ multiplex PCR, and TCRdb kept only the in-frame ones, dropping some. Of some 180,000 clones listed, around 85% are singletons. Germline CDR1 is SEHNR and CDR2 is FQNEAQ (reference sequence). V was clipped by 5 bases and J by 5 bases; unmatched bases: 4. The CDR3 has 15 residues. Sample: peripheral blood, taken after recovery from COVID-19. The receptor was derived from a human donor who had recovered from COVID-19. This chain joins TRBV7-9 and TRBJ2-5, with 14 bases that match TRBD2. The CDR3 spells CASSGRTSGGETQYF. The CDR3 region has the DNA TGTGCCAGCAGCGGACGGACTAGCGGGGGGGAGACCCAGTACTTC.